This T cell receptor (beta chain) was observed in a study of CD8+ T cells in alopecia areata. Points from the study as a whole: Scalp samples also contribute reads from the resident alphabeta T cells found in normal skin.

Trimming took 5 bases from V and 2 from J, leaving 11 bases between them. Germline V gene data show CDR1 as SGHTA and CDR2 as FQGNSA. This CDR3 is built from 14 residues. In its sample, this clone was seen many times. What it recognizes is unknown. Sequencing templates came from extracted RNA that was reverse transcribed into cDNA. TCRdb's table, derived via immunoSEQ multiplex PCR, lists solely in-frame clones and lacks some. The sample holds 110,000 to 150,000 clones, roughly 62% seen once. The rearrangement uses TRBV7-2 and TRBJ2-3; D call uncertain. The sequence derives from a human donor with alopecia areata. Material: CD4+ T cells sorted from blood, obtained at week 0. CDR3 sequence (DNA): TGTGCCAGCAGCGACGTAGATCACACAGATACGCAGTATTTT. Encoded protein: CASSDVDHTDTQYF.